This TCR beta chain was sequenced for a study of cytotoxic CD8 clonotypes in ibrutinib-treated CLL (dated by TCRdb to about 2021). Study-level background: The cohort was composed of 11 relapsed/refractory and fewer than 16 treatment-naive patients; IGHV unmutated status was identified in some 17 patients. Response samples were taken after a median of approximately eleven months on treatment, ranging from about 6 to 40 months. On average, each sample yielded about 260,000 productive templates and tens of thousands of productive rearrangements. Patients were still on ibrutinib when every remission and progressive disease sample was collected. Of the approximately 86 people in the trial, 25 to 30 had longitudinal samples available. Cryopreserved peripheral blood mononuclear cells were collected before treatment, at response, and at either disease progression or sustained remission. Partial responses were observed in about 24 patients and complete responses in 2; after a median follow-up of around 68 months, remission was maintained in roughly 15 patients and progression was observed in approximately twelve. Broader findings and caveats from the paper: At ibrutinib response clonality went up, during sustained remission it held steady, and at progression it dropped back toward baseline. Public clonotypes were rare and either shrank or stayed stable during treatment, and the rise in clonality at ibrutinib response reflected expansion of private clonotypes. Baseline clonality exceeded that of age-matched healthy donors and correlated strongly with circulating CD8+ T-cell counts. Sustained-remission and progressing patients did not have matched sampling times, and lymph node repertoires were not examined.

The time point label corresponds to: around 25 months on ibrutinib. About 2 micrograms of genomic DNA were extracted from cryopreserved PBMCs for TCR beta library preparation. Longitudinal blood samples from CLL patients on ibrutinib monotherapy were analyzed using high-throughput TCR beta sequencing. The patients were enrolled in a single-center, open-label phase 2 trial of ibrutinib monotherapy. Notes on this clone: What this receptor recognizes is not known. Nothing much larger sits one base from this clone, and base qualities are not available.

The junction shows trimming of 4 bases on V and 4 bases on J, and the gene matches do not reach 7 bases of it. The CDR3 has 16 amino acids, counting the end cysteine and phenylalanine. Of the read, only the CDR3 DNA is kept; its 48 bases are in frame from base 1. The germline V gene encodes CDR1 MDHEN and CDR2 SYDVKM. The goal of deep resolution MiSeq sequencing was a depth between 1 in 1 million and 1 in 200,000 T cells, and coverage averaged 10x per clonotype. The immunoSEQ hsTCRB Kit was used to generate the TCR beta libraries. The paper's processing steps were these. Data were analyzed with ImmunoSEQ Data Assistant and ImmunoSEQ Analyzer, with V, D and J genes assigned per IMGT definitions. Clonality, which ranges from 0 to 1, was calculated as one minus the normalized Shannon entropy of productive rearrangement frequencies. Public clonotype analysis was restricted to overrepresented clonotypes comprising at least 0.05% of each patient's repertoire. Roughly 13 age-matched healthy donor repertoires from immuneACCESS served as clonality controls. This immuneACCESS table, as held by TCRdb, lists in-frame sequences with V and J called but not all clones. Of the missing ones, under half trace to an unresolved V gene in checked studies; the others have no known cause. V, J and clone size are those of that table, while D and trimming were read from the DNA. The sample has some 85,000 clones on record, 60% to 80% of them singletons. Just under 25% of the sample comes from the top ten.

The chain is encoded by TRBV28 joined to TRBJ2-7; 13 middle bases align to TRBD2. This specimen was PBMCs, taken after 24 months of ibrutinib treatment. This sequence originates from a human donor with chronic lymphocytic leukemia. CDR3 sequence: CASSSPGLAGKYEQYF. The DNA sequence is as follows: TGTGCCAGCAGTTCTCCGGGACTAGCGGGAAAATACGAGCAGTACTTC.